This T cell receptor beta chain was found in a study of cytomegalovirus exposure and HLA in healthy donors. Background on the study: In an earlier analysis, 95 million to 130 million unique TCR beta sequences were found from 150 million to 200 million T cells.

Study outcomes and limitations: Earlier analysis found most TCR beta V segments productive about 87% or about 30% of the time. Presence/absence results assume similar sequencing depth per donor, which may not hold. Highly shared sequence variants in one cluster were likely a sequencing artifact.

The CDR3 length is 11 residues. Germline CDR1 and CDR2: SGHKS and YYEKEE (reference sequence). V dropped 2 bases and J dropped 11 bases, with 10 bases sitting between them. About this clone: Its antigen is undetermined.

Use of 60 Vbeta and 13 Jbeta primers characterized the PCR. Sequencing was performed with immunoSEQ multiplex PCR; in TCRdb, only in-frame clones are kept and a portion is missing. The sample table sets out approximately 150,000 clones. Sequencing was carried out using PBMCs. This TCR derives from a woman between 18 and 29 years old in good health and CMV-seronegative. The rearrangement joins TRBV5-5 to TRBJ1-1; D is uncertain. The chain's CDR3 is CASSLDTVAFF. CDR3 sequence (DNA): TGTGCCAGCAGCTTAGACACCGTTGCTTTCTTT.